This entry features one TCR beta chain sequence. Its antigen is not yet known. No qualities accompany the bases; no much larger clone lies one base away. Using the deep immunoSEQ assay, multiplex PCR amplified TCR CDR3 regions from genomic DNA. For each cell subset, the extracted genomic DNA was distributed evenly across all wells of several immunoSEQ 96-well plates, and each plate served as one replicate. For sorted subsets, approximately 200 ng of genomic DNA, equivalent to some 30,000 T cell genomes, went into each replicate PCR. Purified libraries were quantified with a Qubit 3.0 fluorometer, sized on a Bioanalyzer 2100, and re-quantified with the KAPA Library Quantification kit. Every immunoSEQ 96-well plate was sequenced on a dedicated single-read 150-cycle Illumina NextSeq 550 flow cell. In the paper's pipeline: The immunoSEQ output contained only junctional sequences without quality scores, so filtering could not match that applied to full-length reads. Sequences were annotated with PyIR, a Python wrapper for IgBLAST v1.9, using IMGT germline references to assign V/J genes and CDR3. Reads with weak V/J assignments (E-value above 1e-6), missing CDR3, stop codons, out-of-frame junctions, or ambiguous translated residues were removed. V3J clonotypes were defined by identical inferred V gene, J gene, and CDR3 amino acid sequence. To compute the percentage overlap between repertoires, the number of shared unique clonotypes was divided by the size of the smaller repertoire. RTK rarefaction, the Chao1 estimator, and Recon v2.1 estimates of unobserved clonotypes were used to assess repertoire richness. For all TCRbeta clonotypes obtained by the gDNA method from several donors, generation probabilities were computed with OLGA. The source is immuneACCESS, and TCRdb retained only in-frame sequences with V and J called. Part of the clones is not carried over; for the studies checked, unresolved V genes explain less than half of this, and the remainder is unexplained. The V and J calls and clone size come from that table; D and trimming were worked out from the DNA. The sample table shows around 2.1 million clones, and 85% to 95% are seen once. The top ten hold roughly 1.8% of the sample.

Unmatched junction bases come to 6, with V trimmed by 3 bases and J by 5 bases. CDR1 and CDR2 were assigned from the germline V gene (reference sequence) as PRHDT and FYEKMQ. Including cysteine and phenylalanine, the CDR3 has 15 amino acids. Left in the record is the CDR3 DNA by itself, 45 bases read in frame from the first base. The entry originates in a study of shared clonotypes between healthy human individuals (dated by TCRdb to the early 2020s). About the investigation overall: The cohort included three men and two women between 18 and 49 years of age. For each donor, three plates each were used for CD4 naive and CD4 memory, two plates were used for CD8 naive, and one plate was used for CD8 memory. To increase sequencing depth and limit assay-specific biases, different laboratories used diverse techniques to prepare libraries and sequence TCR repertoires. To estimate repertoire size and how much clonotypes are shared between individuals, the study performed deep sequencing of blood TCR repertoires from roughly five healthy adults. Each donor's leukapheresis produced roughly between roughly 0.85 and 10 billion PBMCs.

General findings and caveats noted by the study authors: Sharing across a few donors was observed for about 5% of naive CD4, 3% to 3.5% of naive CD8, over 2% of memory CD4, and less than 0.45% of memory CD8 clonotypes. Pairwise subsampling led to the expectation that sequencing depth would affect the degree of clonotype sharing among donors. Naive subsets generally had larger estimated clonotype richness than memory subsets. Sampling was restricted to blood, and TCR repertoires in tissue are likely to differ from TCR repertoires in blood. Compared with non-shared clonotypes, the clonotypes found in all four sorted-subset donors had higher generation probabilities. Because the study included only a small number of donors, the genetic and exposure-history diversity represented was limited. Incomplete sequencing was indicated by rarefaction of sorted-subset datasets, despite the large sequencing depth.

CD8 naive samples were obtained by positive selection for CCR7 among CD45RO-negative cells, yielding a CD45RA+CCR7+ population from which TemRA cells were excluded. Healthy HIV-negative adults with no recently reported acute infections or vaccinations were included as donors. Only Caucasian adults living in Nashville, Tennessee, USA were represented among the donors. After blood collection by leukapheresis, PBMCs were isolated using Ficoll-Histopaque density gradient centrifugation and then cryopreserved in the vapor phase of liquid nitrogen. Analytical flow cytometry was used to check the purity and quantity of every magnetically sorted T cell population. From each sorted fraction, genomic DNA was isolated and quantified by UV absorbance on a Nanodrop 2000c.

The sample comprised naive CD8+ T cells from PBMCs. Explained via the paper, the cell subset or site label denotes: CD45RA+CCR7+. This receptor was obtained from a man between 18 and 35 years old in good health. Some clones in this sample may be carry-over from other donors' samples. The rearranged chain carries TRBV13 and TRBJ2-7; 11 bases in the middle match TRBD1. In nucleotide form, the sequence is TGTGCCAGCAGCTTCGGGACAGGGGGTGCCCACGAGCAGTACTTC. Translated, it gives CASSFGTGGAHEQYF.